The T cell receptor (beta chain) described here comes from a study of T cell changes during pregnancy in multiple sclerosis (dated by TCRdb to between 2017 and 2020). In the study overall: In women with multiple sclerosis, the researchers looked at how the T cell repertoire shifted as pregnancy progressed.

Receptor amplification or capture employed the immunoSEQ multiplex PCR assay. Entries here come from immuneACCESS through TCRdb and include only in-frame sequences with V and J called. Some clones fail to appear in such tables; in the studies checked, an unresolved V gene covers under half of the shortfall, and the cause of the remainder is unknown. The table for this sample lists about 52,000 clones; approximately 92% of them were counted only once. Just under 0.75% of the sample lies in the top ten. V and J are truncated by 6 bases and 11 bases respectively, leaving an intervening sequence of 14 bases. The CDR3 has 10 amino acids, counting the end cysteine and phenylalanine. The kept DNA is CDR3 alone, 30 bases in frame from the first base. The germline V gene specifies SQVTM as CDR1 and ANQGSEA as CDR2. This clone was detected a few times. Its antigen is not yet known. No qualities accompany the bases; no much larger clone lies one base away.

This TCR came from a female donor with multiple sclerosis, enrolled in a pregnancy study. The specimen was CD4+ T cells from peripheral blood mononuclear cells, collected in the third trimester of pregnancy. This receptor chain uses TRBV29-1 and TRBJ2-7, with no confident D gene call. The CDR3 reads CSVATNGEYF. The nucleotide sequence reads as follows: TGCAGCGTGGCCACGAACGGAGAGTACTTC.